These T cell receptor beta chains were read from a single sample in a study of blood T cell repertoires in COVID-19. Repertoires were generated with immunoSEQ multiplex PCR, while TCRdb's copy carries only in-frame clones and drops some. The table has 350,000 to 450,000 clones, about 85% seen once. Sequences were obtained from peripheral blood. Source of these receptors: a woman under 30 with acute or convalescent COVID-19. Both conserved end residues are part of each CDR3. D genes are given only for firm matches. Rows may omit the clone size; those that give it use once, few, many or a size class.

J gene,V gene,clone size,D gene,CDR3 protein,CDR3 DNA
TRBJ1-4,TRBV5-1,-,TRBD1,CASRDRGSTNEKLFF,TGCGCCAGCCGCGACAGGGGTTCAACTAATGAAAAACTGTTTTTT
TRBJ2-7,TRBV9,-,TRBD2,CASSVGAGGSYEQYF,TGTGCCAGCAGCGTAGGAGCGGGGGGCTCCTACGAGCAGTACTTC
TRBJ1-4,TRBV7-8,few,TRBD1,CASSLTSRTGGGTNEKLFF,TGTGCCAGCAGCTTAACCTCAAGGACAGGGGGAGGAACTAATGAAAAACTGTTTTTT
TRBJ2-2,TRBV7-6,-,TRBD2,CASSLDSGGDTGELFF,TGTGCCAGCAGCTTAGATAGCGGGGGGGACACCGGGGAGCTGTTTTTT
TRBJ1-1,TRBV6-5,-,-,CASSYSGTRGKAFF,TGTGCCAGCAGTTACTCCGGGACACGGGGTAAAGCTTTCTTT
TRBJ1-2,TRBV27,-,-,CASRKTDTGYTF,TGTGCCAGCAGGAAGACCGACACCGGCTACACCTTC
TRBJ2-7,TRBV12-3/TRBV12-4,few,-,CASSFLYEQYF,TGTGCCAGCAGTTTTCTCTACGAGCAGTACTTC
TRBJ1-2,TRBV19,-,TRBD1,CASSLTGPVPNYGYTF,TGTGCCAGTAGTCTGACAGGGCCCGTTCCTAACTATGGCTACACCTTC
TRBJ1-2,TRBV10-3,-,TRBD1,CAISEPGQGRGGNYGYTF,TGTGCCATCAGTGAACCTGGACAGGGAAGGGGTGGGAACTATGGCTACACCTTC
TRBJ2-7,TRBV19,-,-,CASSTHTYEQYF,TGTGCCAGTAGTACCCACACCTACGAGCAGTACTTC
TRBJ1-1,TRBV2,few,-,CASSHRISTGFTEAFF,TGTGCCAGCAGTCATCGTATAAGTACAGGATTCACTGAAGCTTTCTTT
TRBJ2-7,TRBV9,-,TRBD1,CASSAGQGPYEQYF,TGTGCCAGCAGCGCCGGACAGGGACCCTACGAGCAGTACTTC
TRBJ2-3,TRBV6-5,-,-,CASNFQGTDTQYF,TGTGCCAGCAATTTTCAGGGCACAGATACGCAGTATTTT
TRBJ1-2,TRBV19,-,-,CASMFRSGNYGYTF,TGTGCCAGTATGTTTCGTTCCGGGAACTATGGCTACACCTTC
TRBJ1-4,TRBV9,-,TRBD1,CASSEETGVEEKLFF,TGTGCCAGCAGCGAGGAGACAGGGGTTGAAGAAAAACTGTTTTTT
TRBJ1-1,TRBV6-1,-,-,CASSDSEMLNTEAFF,TGTGCCAGCAGTGATTCCGAGATGTTGAACACTGAAGCTTTCTTT
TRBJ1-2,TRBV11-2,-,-,CASSREGGNYGYTF,TGTGCCAGCAGCCGGGAGGGGGGAAACTATGGCTACACCTTC
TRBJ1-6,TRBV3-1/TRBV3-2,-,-,CASSQVAAANSPLHF,TGTGCCAGCAGCCAAGTGGCAGCGGCCAATTCACCCCTCCACTTT
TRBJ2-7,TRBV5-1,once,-,CASSLDSAQAYEQYF,TGCGCCAGCAGCCTCGATTCGGCACAGGCCTACGAGCAGTACTTC
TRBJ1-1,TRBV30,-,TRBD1,CAAKGQGDPEAFF,TGTGCCGCCAAGGGACAGGGAGACCCTGAAGCTTTCTTT
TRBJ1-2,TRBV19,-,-,CASSKDSGIYGYTF,TGTGCCAGTAGTAAAGACTCGGGAATCTATGGCTACACCTTC
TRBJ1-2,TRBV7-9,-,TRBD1,CASSPPGTAYGYTF,TGTGCCAGCAGCCCCCCCGGGACAGCCTATGGCTACACCTTC
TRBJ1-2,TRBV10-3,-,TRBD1,CAISPDRVYGYTF,TGTGCCATCAGTCCGGACAGGGTTTATGGCTACACCTTC
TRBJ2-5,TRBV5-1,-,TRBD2,CASSLRLAGEETQYF,TGCGCCAGCAGCCTCCGACTAGCGGGGGAAGAGACCCAGTACTTC
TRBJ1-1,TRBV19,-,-,CASSIVGEGTEAFF,TGTGCCAGTAGTATAGTAGGGGAGGGCACTGAAGCTTTCTTT
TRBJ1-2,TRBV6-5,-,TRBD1,CATARDRVNYGYTF,TGTGCCACGGCCCGGGACAGAGTAAACTATGGCTACACCTTC
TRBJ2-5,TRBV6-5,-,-,CASSYSGGSETQYF,TGTGCCAGCAGTTACTCAGGGGGATCAGAGACCCAGTACTTC
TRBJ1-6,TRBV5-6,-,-,CASSPFDSPLYNSPLHF,TGTGCCAGCAGCCCTTTCGACAGCCCTCTCTATAATTCACCCCTCCACTTT
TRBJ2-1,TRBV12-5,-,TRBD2,CASGLSIESTSGITINEQFF,TGTGCTAGTGGTTTGAGTATAGAGTCGACTAGCGGGATCACAATCAATGAGCAGTTCTTC
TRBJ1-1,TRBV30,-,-,CAWNPGTRTEAFF,TGTGCCTGGAATCCGGGAACGAGGACTGAAGCTTTCTTT
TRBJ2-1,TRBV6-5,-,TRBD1,CASSYSAGTGAHEQFF,TGTGCCAGCAGTTACAGTGCCGGGACAGGGGCTCATGAGCAGTTCTTC
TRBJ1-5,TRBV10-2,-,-,CASSEWQGTADQPQHF,TGCGCCAGCAGTGAGTGGCAGGGTACCGCAGATCAGCCCCAGCATTTT
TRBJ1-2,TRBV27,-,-,CASSFSGYGYTF,TGTGCCAGCAGTTTCTCGGGGTATGGCTACACCTTC
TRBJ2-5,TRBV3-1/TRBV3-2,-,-,CASSGPGFGETQYF,TGTGCCAGCAGCGGACCAGGGTTTGGAGAGACCCAGTACTTC
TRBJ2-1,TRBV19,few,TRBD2,CASSIYRASGNEQFF,TGTGCCAGTAGTATATACAGGGCTAGCGGGAATGAGCAGTTCTTC
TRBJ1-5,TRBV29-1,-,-,CSVAEDPNQPQHF,TGCAGCGTTGCGGAGGACCCAAATCAGCCCCAGCATTTT
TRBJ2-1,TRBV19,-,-,CATTSSYNEQFF,TGTGCCACAACTTCTTCCTACAATGAGCAGTTCTTC
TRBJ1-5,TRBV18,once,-,CASSPLQGSNQPQHF,TGTGCCAGCTCACCACTGCAGGGTAGCAATCAGCCCCAGCATTTT
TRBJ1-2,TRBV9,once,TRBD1,CASSVGAGQGAYGYTF,TGTGCCAGCAGCGTAGGGGCGGGGCAGGGGGCCTATGGCTACACCTTC
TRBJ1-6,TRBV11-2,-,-,CASRLGGPLGSPLHF,TGTGCCAGCAGATTAGGGGGGCCCCTTGGTTCACCCCTCCACTTT
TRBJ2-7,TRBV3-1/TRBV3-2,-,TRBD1,CASSQGYDRVPPYEQYF,TGTGCCAGCAGCCAAGGGTATGACAGGGTGCCACCCTACGAGCAGTACTTC